This entry lists 10 T cell receptor beta chains sequenced from one sample in a study of cytomegalovirus exposure and HLA in healthy donors. Amplification used 60 Vbeta primers and 13 Jbeta primers. Profiled with immunoSEQ multiplex PCR; TCRdb holds only in-frame clones, not every one. Of 150,000 to 200,000 clones listed, 65% to 85% are singletons. The sample comprised PBMCs. The source is a woman aged 45-60 years in good health and CMV-seropositive.

The chain links TRBV6-1 to TRBJ1-1; D is unclear. The germline V gene has CDR1 MNHNS and CDR2 SASEGT. The CDR3 runs 13 residues. Trimming left V 5 bases short and J 1 base short, with 8 bases between. The CDR3 protein is CASSHTPNTEAFF. For the CDR3, the DNA is TGTGCCAGCAGTCACACCCCGAACACTGAAGCTTTCTTT.

This clone has a handful of counts. The chain is built from TRBV9 and TRBJ2-3; a weak D match, TRBD2 (5 bases). The CDR3 extends over 13 amino acids. Germline V gene data show CDR1 as SGDLS and CDR2 as YYNGEE. Deletions cut 0 bases from V and 6 bases from J, with 8 bases between. CDR3 sequence: CASSVDSGDTQYF. The CDR3 region has the DNA TGTGCCAGCAGCGTAGACTCGGGGGATACGCAGTATTTT.

The gene calls are TRBV2 and TRBJ2-7, with TRBD2 identical over 7 bases. Trimming took 3 bases from V and 4 from J; bases not matched to a gene: 6. Germline assignment: CDR1 SNHLY and CDR2 FYNNEI. This CDR3 is 14 amino acids long. The CDR3 sequence is CASSDGGSRYEQYF. The DNA of the CDR3 is TGTGCCAGCAGTGATGGCGGGAGTCGTTACGAGCAGTACTTC.

This clone was seen a handful of times. The CDR3 coding sequence is TGTGCCAGCAGCACAGGGACAGGGAACTATGGCTACACCTTC. It specifies CASSTGTGNYGYTF. This chain joins TRBV7-2 and TRBJ1-2; 9 nucleotides match TRBD1. This CDR3 has 14 residues. The germline V gene has CDR1 SGHTA and CDR2 FQGNSA. Trimming took 5 bases from V and 2 from J; bases not matched to a gene: 3. Using reference TRBV7-2 and TRBJ1-2 for the parts outside the CDR3, the full variable domain is GAGVSQSPSNKVTEKGKDVELRCDPISGHTALYWYRQSLGQGLEFLIYFQGNSAPDKSGLPSDRFSAERTGGSVSTLTIQRTQQEDSAVYLCASSTGTGNYGYTFGSGTRLTVV.

The chain carries TRBV10-3 and TRBJ1-1; D call uncertain. Germline V lookup: CDR1 ENHRY, CDR2 SYGVKD. V lost 3 bases and J lost 0, with 14 bases in between. The CDR3 has 16 amino acids. The CDR3 protein is CAISDPSGQVNTEAFF. The CDR3 bases are TGTGCCATCAGTGACCCCAGCGGGCAGGTGAACACTGAAGCTTTCTTT.

This clone was detected only once. The chain employs TRBV7-2 and TRBJ2-3; TRBD1 matches at 10 bases. The CDR3 sequence is 16 residues long. V gave up 1 base and J gave up 5 bases; unmatched junction bases: 6. CDR1 SGHTA and CDR2 FQGNSA come from the germline V gene. In DNA form, the CDR3 reads TGTGCCAGCAGCTTAGGGGACAGGGGACGGGGAGATACGCAGTATTTT. Protein product: CASSLGDRGRGDTQYF.

This clone was detected once. The rearrangement joins TRBV27 to TRBJ1-2, with D tentatively TRBD1 (6 bases). CDR3 length equals 16 residues. The germline V and J ends were trimmed by 0 bases and 0 bases, with 11 bases remaining between them. CDR1 MNHEY and CDR2 SMNVEV come from the germline V gene (reference sequence). The chain's CDR3 is CASSLSRQVSNYGYTF. The CDR3 DNA sequence: TGTGCCAGCAGTTTATCGCGACAGGTCTCTAACTATGGCTACACCTTC.

The V and J genes are TRBV15 and TRBJ1-3; D is possibly TRBD1 (6 bases). The CDR3 totals 17 residues. Trimming left V 1 base short and J 0 bases short, with 13 bases between. Germline-derived CDR1 and CDR2 are LNHNV and YYDKDF (reference sequence). Here the CDR3 reads CATSRGRGDSSGNTIYF. The CDR3 DNA sequence: TGTGCCACCAGCAGAGGCAGGGGAGACAGCTCTGGAAACACCATATATTTT. Together with reference TRBV15 and TRBJ1-3, the CDR3 gives the full variable domain: DAMVIQNPRYQVTQFGKPVTLSCSQTLNHNVMYWYQQKSSQAPKLLFHYYDKDFNNEADTPDNFQSRRPNTSFCFLDIRSPGLGDTAMYLCATSRGRGDSSGNTIYFGEGSWLTVV.

The V and J genes are TRBV6-5 and TRBJ2-3; TRBD1 is a possible D gene (6 bases). The ends were cut back, 6 bases at V and 1 base at J, with 11 bases in the middle. This CDR3 region has 14 residues. The V gene's germline CDR1 is MNHEY and CDR2 SVGAGI. For the CDR3, the DNA is TGTGCCAGCAGGACGACAGGACGCACAGATACGCAGTATTTT. It codes for CASRTTGRTDTQYF.

The chain employs TRBV5-1 and TRBJ1-1, with 8 bases lining up with TRBD1. The CDR3 is 18 amino acids. V gave up 0 bases and J gave up 4 bases; unmatched junction bases: 14. Germline CDR1 SGHRS, CDR2 YFSETQ. The CDR3 DNA is TGCGCCAGCAGCTTGGCGGGCAGGGGGCCCCCTGGGGGCACTGAAGCTTTCTTT. Its protein is CASSLAGRGPPGGTEAFF.